One T cell receptor beta chain is described in this entry. As handled by the study authors: Reference gene primers were amplified, and this amplification served to estimate nucleated cell counts. Repertoires were generated with immunoSEQ multiplex PCR, while TCRdb's copy carries only in-frame clones and drops some. V, J and clone size derive from that table, while D and trimming were established from the DNA sequence. The table records approximately 85,000 clones, roughly 92% of them present only once. The sample belongs to a study of blood T cell repertoires in COVID-19. Study-level information: Donors in the United States, Italy and Spain gave samples during acute or convalescent COVID-19. T cells, B-cell-depleted T cells, or PBMCs supplied cDNA or gDNA.

The CDR3 extends over 17 amino acids. V shed 3 bases, J shed 0 bases, and the junction held 5 bases outside the gene matches. From germline, CDR1 is MNHNS and CDR2 SASEGT. The gene calls are TRBV6-1 and TRBJ2-3; 11 bases align to TRBD2. This TCR came from a woman aged 55-75 years with active COVID-19. The sequencing sample was made of peripheral blood. Written as DNA, the CDR3 is TGTGCCAGCAGTGAGGTGGGGACTAGCGGTAGCACAGATACGCAGTATTTT. Amino acid sequence: CASSEVGTSGSTDTQYF.